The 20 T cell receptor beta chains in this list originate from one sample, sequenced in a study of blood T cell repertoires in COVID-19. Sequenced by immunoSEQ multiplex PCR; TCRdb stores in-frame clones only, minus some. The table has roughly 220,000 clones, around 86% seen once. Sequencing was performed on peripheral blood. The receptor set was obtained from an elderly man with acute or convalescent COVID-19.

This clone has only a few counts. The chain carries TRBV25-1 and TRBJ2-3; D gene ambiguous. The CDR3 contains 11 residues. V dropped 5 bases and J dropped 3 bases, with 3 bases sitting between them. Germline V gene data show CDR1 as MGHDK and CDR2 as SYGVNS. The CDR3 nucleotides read TGTGCCAGCAGTCAGACAGATACGCAGTATTTT. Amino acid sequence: CASSQTDTQYF.

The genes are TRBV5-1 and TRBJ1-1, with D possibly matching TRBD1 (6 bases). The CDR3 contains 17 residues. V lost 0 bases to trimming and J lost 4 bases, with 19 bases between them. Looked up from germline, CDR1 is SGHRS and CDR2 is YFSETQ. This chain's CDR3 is CASSLGGWNRVSTEAFF. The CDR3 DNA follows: TGCGCCAGCAGCTTGGGGGGGTGGAACAGGGTGTCCACTGAAGCTTTCTTT.

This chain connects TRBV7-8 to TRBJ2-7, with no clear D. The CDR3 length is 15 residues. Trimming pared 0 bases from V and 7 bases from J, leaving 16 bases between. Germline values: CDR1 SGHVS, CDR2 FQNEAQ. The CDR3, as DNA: TGTGCCAGCAGCTTAGCTCGTACGTGGGCCGGAGAGCAGTACTTC. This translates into CASSLARTWAGEQYF.

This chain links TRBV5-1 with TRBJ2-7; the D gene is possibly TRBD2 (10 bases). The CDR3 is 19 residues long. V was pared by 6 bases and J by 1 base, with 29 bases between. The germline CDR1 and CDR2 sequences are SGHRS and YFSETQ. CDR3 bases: TGCGCCAGCACCTCCGCGGGACAGGGCACTAGCGGGATTTCCTACGAGCAGTACTTC. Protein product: CASTSAGQGTSGISYEQYF.

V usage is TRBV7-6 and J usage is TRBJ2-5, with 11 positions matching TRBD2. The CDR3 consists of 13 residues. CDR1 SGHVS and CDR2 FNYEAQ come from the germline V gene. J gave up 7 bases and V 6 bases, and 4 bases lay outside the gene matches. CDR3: CASRLTSGGTQYF. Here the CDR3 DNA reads TGTGCCAGCAGGCTTACTAGCGGGGGGACCCAGTACTTC.

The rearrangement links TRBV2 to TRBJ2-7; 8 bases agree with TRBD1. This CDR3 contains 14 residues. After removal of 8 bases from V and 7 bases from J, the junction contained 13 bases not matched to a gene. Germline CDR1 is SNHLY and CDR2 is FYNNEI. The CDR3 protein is CASRGTGILGEQYF. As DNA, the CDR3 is TGTGCCAGCCGGGGGACAGGCATATTGGGAGAGCAGTACTTC.

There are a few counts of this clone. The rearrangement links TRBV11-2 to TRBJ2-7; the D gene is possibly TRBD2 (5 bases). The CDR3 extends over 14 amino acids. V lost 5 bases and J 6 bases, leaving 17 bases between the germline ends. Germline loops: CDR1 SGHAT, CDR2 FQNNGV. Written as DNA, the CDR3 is TGTGCCAGCAGCGGAGGACCTACGTTGCGCGAGCAGTACGTC. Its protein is CASSGGPTLREQYV.

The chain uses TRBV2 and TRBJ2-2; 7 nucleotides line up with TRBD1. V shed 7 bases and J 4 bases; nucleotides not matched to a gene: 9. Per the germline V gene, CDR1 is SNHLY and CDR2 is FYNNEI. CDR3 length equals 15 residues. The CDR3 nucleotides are TGTGCCAGCAAGGGACAGAACACTCTCACCGGGGAGCTGTTTTTT. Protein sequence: CASKGQNTLTGELFF.

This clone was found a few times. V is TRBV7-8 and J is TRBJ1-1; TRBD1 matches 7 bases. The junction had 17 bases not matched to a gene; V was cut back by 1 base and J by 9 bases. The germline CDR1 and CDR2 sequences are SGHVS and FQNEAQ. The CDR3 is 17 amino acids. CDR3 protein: CASSLVTLTGQDLQAFF. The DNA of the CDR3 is TGTGCCAGCAGCTTAGTCACCCTGACAGGACAGGACCTTCAAGCTTTCTTT. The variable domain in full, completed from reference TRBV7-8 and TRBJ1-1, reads GAGVSQSPRYKVAKRGQDVALRCDPISGHVSLFWYQQALGQGPEFLTYFQNEAQLDKSGLPSDRFFAERPEGSVSTLKIQRTQQEDSAVYLCASSLVTLTGQDLQAFFGQGTRLTVV.

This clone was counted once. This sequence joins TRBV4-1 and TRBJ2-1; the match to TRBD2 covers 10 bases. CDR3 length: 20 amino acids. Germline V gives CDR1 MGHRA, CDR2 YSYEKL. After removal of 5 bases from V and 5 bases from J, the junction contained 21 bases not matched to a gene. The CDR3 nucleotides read TGCGCCAGCAGCAGCGCGGGGCAGGGGGGTAGTAGCGGGAGGCACAATGAGCAGTTCTTC. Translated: CASSSAGQGGSSGRHNEQFF.

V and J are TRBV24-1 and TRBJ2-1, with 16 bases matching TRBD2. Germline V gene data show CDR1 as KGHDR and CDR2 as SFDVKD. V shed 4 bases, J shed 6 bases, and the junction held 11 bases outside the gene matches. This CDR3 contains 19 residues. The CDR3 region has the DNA TGTGCCACCAGTGAACCCGGGACTAGCGGGAGGGCCTCCCTCAATGAGCAGTTCTTC. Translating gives CATSEPGTSGRASLNEQFF.

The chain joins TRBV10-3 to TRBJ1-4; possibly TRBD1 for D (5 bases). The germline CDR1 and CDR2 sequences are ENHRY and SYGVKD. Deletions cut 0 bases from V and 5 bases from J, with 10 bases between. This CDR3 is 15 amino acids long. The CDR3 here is CAISESDTSNEKLFF. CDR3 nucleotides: TGTGCCATCAGTGAGTCGGACACATCGAATGAAAAACTGTTTTTT.

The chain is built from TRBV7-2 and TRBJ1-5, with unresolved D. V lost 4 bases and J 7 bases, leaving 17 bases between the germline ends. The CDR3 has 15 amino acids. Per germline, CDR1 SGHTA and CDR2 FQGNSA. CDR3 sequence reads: CASSSGPGSGQPQHF. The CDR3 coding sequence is TGTGCCAGCAGCTCCGGCCCGGGTAGCGGACAGCCCCAGCATTTT.

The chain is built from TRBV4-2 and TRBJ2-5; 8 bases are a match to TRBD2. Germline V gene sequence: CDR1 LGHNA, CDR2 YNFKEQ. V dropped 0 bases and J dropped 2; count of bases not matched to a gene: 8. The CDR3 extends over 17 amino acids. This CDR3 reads CASSQEGLGGGQETQYF. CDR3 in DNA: TGTGCCAGCAGCCAAGAGGGTCTGGGCGGGGGGCAAGAGACCCAGTACTTC.

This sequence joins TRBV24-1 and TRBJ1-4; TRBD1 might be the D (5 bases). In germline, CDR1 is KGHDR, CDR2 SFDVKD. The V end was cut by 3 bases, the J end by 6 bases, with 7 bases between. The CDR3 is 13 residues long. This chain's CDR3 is CATSDPGDEKLFF. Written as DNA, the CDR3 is TGTGCCACCAGTGATCCGGGGGATGAAAAACTGTTTTTT.

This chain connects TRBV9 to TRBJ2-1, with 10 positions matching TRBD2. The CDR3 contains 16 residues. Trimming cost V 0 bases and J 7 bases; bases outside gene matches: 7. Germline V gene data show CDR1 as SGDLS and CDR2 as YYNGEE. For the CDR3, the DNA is TGTGCCAGCAGCGTAGATCCTAGCGGGAGTTATAATGAGCAGTTCTTC. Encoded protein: CASSVDPSGSYNEQFF.

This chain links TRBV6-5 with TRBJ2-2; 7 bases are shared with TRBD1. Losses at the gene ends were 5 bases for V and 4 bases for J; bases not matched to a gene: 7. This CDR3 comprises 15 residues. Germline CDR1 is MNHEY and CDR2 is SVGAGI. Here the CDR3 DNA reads TGTGCCAGCAGTCGACAGGGAGTTGCCACCGGGGAGCTGTTTTTT. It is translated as CASSRQGVATGELFF.

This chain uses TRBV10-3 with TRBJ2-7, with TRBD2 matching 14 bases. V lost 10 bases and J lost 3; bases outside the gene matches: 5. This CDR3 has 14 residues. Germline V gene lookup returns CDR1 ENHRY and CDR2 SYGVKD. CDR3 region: CATGTSGRGYEQYV. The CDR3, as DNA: TGTGCCACGGGGACTAGCGGGAGAGGCTACGAGCAGTACGTC.

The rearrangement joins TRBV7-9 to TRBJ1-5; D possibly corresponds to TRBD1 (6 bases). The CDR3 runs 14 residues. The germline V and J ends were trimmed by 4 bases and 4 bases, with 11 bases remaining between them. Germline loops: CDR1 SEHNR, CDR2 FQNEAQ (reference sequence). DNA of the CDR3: TGTGCCAGCAGCTCCAGGGGTGAGAATCAGCCCCAGCATTTT. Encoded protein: CASSSRGENQPQHF.

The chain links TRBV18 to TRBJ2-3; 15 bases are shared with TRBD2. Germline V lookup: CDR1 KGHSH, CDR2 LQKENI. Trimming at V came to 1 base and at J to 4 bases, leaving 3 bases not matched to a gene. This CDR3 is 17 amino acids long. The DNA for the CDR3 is TGTGCCAGCTCACCACAAAGGACTAGCGGGAGGGCAGATACGCAGTATTTT. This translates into CASSPQRTSGRADTQYF.